This entry describes one T cell receptor (beta chain). What antigen it recognizes has not been identified. Base qualities were left out, and no much larger clone turns up one base away. Sample time point, as interpreted from the label and publication: pre-transplant. Thawed unstimulated PBMCs were stained for CD3, CD4 and CD8 and FACS-sorted into CD3+CD4+ and CD3+CD8+ populations. Randomization to immunosuppression withdrawal applied to every one of the 8 studied subjects. The Qiagen DNeasy Blood and Tissue Kit was used to isolate genomic DNA. The data originate from a study of T cell clones after liver transplantation (dated by TCRdb to about 2019). About the study as a whole: ITN030ST, the source of the samples, was a randomized trial that attempted immunosuppression withdrawal within 2 years of liver transplantation. Donor-reactive T cell clones were identified using TCRbeta sequencing after a pre-transplant mixed lymphocyte reaction and were then followed in post-transplant blood. As an antigen-independent comparator for donor-reactive sequences, third party-reactive TCRbeta sequences were also identified from pre-transplant MLRs. Of the eight recipients, a few were HCV-positive, while the remaining recipients had been transplanted for non-autoimmune, non-viral indications. Until randomization at 12-24 months post-transplant, subjects were given standard immunosuppression, with no induction therapy. Of the 8 liver transplant recipients making up the studied cohort, 3 were classified as tolerant and 5 as non-tolerant. Blood samples were taken pre-transplant, pre-randomization before withdrawal, and post-randomization after full withdrawal or failed withdrawal. Tolerance meant complete immunosuppression withdrawal for at least one year without liver enzymes rising beyond twice the upper limit of normal. Study-wide conclusions, independent of this receptor: Because no allograft tissue specimens were available, donor-reactive T cells may have migrated into the graft instead of being deleted. When repertoire turnover was taken into account, detection of donor-reactive sequences was significantly reduced in 7 of 8 subjects for CD4 and in 8 of 8 subjects for CD8. In most of the 8 subjects, circulating donor-reactive CD4 TCRbeta sequences decreased significantly after transplant, regardless of tolerance or HCV status. Because of small, heterogeneous patient numbers and non-standardized post-transplant time points, the conclusions were only preliminary. Donor-reactive sequences decreased more than third party-reactive sequences, which suggests partial antigen-specific deletion that was not related to withdrawal success. In two subjects, low numbers of available donor cells limited the measurable donor-reactive repertoire.

Germline trimming: 5 bases from V, 2 bases from J; junction bases outside gene matches: 7. According to the germline V gene, CDR1 reads KGHSH and CDR2 reads LQKENI. The cysteine opens and the phenylalanine closes a CDR3 of 16 amino acids. Of the read, only the CDR3 DNA is kept; its 48 bases are in frame from base 1. High-throughput TCRbeta CDR3 sequencing of frozen genomic DNA was performed by immunoSEQ, with PCR amplification, mapping, bias correction and internal controls included. Per the authors' processing: Productive rearrangements were kept, and unique TCRbeta sequences were defined by CDR3 nucleotide sequence plus V and J gene. Donor-reactive sequences required at least 5-fold expansion in CFSE-low cells versus unstimulated pre-transplant cells and at least 0.01% frequency. To ensure at least 90% detection power, minimum frequency thresholds were set for each subject based on that subject's lowest-template unstimulated sample. Jensen-Shannon divergence between the top 1000 TCRbeta sequences after and before transplant was used to measure repertoire turnover. Two-sided Fisher's exact tests were used to test for changes in how often donor-reactive sequences were detected. This immuneACCESS table, as held by TCRdb, lists in-frame sequences with V and J called but not all clones. Of the missing ones, under half trace to an unresolved V gene in checked studies; the others have no known cause. That table furnishes V, J and clone size, whereas the DNA furnished D and trimming. The sample table records about 78,000 clones; 75% to 85% of these occur just once. The top ten hold less than 0.65% of the sample.

The sample consisted of CD4+ T cells from blood, taken before liver transplant. This receptor was identified in a human donor who received a liver transplant. Recombination linked TRBV18 to TRBJ2-5, with 11 bases aligning to TRBD2. The encoded CDR3 is CASSSRLAGKQETQYF. The nucleotide sequence reads TGTGCCAGCTCATCCAGACTAGCGGGAAAACAAGAGACCCAGTACTTC.